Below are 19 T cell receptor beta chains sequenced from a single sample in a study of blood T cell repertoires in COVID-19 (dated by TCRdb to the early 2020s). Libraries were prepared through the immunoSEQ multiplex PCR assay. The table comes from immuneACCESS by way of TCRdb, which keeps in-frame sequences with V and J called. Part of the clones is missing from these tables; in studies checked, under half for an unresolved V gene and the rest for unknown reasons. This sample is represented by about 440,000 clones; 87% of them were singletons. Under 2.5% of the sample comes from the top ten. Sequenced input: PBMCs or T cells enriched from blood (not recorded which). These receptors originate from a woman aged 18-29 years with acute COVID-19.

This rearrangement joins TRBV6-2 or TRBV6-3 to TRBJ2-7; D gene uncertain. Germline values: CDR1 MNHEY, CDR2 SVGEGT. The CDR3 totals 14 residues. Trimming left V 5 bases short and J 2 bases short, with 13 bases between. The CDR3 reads CASSEISPTYEQYF. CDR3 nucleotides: TGTGCCAGCAGTGAGATCTCGCCCACCTACGAGCAGTACTTC.

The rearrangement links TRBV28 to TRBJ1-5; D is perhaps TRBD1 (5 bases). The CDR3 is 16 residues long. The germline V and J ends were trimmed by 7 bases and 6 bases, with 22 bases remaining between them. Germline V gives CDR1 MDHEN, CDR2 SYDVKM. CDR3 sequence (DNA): TGTGCCAGCAACCTAGACAGACCCGGCGGGAGTCAGCCCCAGCATTTT. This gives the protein CASNLDRPGGSQPQHF.

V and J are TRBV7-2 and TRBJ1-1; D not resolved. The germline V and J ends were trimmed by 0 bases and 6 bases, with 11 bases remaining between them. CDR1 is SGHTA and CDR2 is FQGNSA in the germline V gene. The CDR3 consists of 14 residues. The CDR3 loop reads CASSLALRAPEAFF. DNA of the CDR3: TGTGCCAGCAGCTTAGCGTTGAGGGCCCCTGAAGCTTTCTTT.

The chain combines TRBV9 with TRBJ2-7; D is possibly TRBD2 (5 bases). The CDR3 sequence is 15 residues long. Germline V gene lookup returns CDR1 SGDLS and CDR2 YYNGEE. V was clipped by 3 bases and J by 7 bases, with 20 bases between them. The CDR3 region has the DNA TGTGCCAGCAGCGAGGGCCCATCGGGATGGAGGGAGCAGTACTTC. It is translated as CASSEGPSGWREQYF.

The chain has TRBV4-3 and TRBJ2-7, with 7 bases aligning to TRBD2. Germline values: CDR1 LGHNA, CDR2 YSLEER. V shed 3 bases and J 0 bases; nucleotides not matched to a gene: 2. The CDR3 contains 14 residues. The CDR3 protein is CASSQASGSYEQYF. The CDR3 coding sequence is TGCGCCAGCAGCCAGGCTAGCGGCTCCTACGAGCAGTACTTC.

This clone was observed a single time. The CDR3 is CVRSSHSSQGLVQGYTF. The CDR3 nucleotides are TGTGTCAGAAGCTCCCACTCTTCACAGGGGCTAGTACAGGGCTACACCTTC. This chain links TRBV7-5 with TRBJ1-2; the table names TRBD1, a call not compared with the DNA. TRBV7-5 is a recognized pseudogene. The CDR3 extends over 17 amino acids.

The CDR3 protein is CASSYSSSGLLNEQFF. In nucleotides, the CDR3 is TGTGCCAGCAGTTACTCCTCTAGCGGGTTGCTCAATGAGCAGTTCTTC. V usage is TRBV6-5 and J usage is TRBJ2-1; the match to TRBD2 covers 8 bases. Unmatched junction bases numbered 7, after V lost 0 bases and J lost 6 bases. The CDR3 covers 16 residues. Germline V gene data show CDR1 as MNHEY and CDR2 as SVGAGI.

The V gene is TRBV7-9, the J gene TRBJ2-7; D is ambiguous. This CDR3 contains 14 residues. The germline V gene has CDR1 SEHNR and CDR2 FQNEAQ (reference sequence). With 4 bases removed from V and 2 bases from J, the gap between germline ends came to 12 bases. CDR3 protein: CASSSLQSTYEQYF. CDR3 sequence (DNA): TGTGCCAGCAGCTCATTACAGTCTACCTACGAGCAGTACTTC.

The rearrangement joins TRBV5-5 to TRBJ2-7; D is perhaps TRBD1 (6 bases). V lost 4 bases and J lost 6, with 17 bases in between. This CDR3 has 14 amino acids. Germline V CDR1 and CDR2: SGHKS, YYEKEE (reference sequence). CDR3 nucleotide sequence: TGTGCCAGCAGCCGGGGACACTTCCCTACCGAGCAGTACTTC. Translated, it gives CASSRGHFPTEQYF.

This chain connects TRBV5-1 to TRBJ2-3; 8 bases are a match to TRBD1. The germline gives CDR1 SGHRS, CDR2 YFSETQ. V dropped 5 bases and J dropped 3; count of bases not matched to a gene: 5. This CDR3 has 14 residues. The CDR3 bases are TGCGCCAGCAGACTAGGGACAGGAACAGATACGCAGTATTTT. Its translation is CASRLGTGTDTQYF. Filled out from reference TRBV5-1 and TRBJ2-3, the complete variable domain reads KAGVTQTPRYLIKTRGQQVTLSCSPISGHRSVSWYQQTPGQGLQFLFEYFSETQRNKGNFPGRFSGRQFSNSRSEMNVSTLELGDSALYLCASRLGTGTDTQYFGPGTRLTVL.

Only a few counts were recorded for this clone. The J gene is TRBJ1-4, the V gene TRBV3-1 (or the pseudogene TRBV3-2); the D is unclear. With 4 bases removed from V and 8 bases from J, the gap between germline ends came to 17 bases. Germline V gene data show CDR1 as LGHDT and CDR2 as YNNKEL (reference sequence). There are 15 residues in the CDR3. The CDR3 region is CASSPRDAWAEKLFF. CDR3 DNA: TGTGCCAGCAGCCCCCGTGATGCGTGGGCCGAAAAACTGTTTTTT.

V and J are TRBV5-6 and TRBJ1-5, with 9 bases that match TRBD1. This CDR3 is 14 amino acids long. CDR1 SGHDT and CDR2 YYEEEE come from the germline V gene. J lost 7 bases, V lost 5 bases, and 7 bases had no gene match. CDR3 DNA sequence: TGTGCCAGCAGGAGGACAGGGGAAGCCCAGCCCCAGCATTTT. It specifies CASRRTGEAQPQHF.

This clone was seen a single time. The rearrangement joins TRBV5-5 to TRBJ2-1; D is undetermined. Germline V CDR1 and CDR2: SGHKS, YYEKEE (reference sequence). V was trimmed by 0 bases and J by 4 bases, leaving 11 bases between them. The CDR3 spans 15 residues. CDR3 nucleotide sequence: TGTGCCAGCAGCTTGGACAGCTCCGTATACAATGAGCAGTTCTTC. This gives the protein CASSLDSSVYNEQFF.

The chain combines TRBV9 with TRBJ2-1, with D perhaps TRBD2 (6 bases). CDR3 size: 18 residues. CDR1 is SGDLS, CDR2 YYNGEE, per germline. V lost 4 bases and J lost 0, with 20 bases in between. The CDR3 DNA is TGTGCCAGCAGCCCCAAGGGGACTCCTCCCAGCTCCTACAATGAGCAGTTCTTC. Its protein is CASSPKGTPPSSYNEQFF.

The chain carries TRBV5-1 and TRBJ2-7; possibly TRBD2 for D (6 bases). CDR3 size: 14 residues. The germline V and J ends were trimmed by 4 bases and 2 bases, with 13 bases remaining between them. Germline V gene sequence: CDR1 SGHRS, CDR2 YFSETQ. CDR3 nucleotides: TGCGCCAGCAGCGGGGGGTCGATCACCTACGAGCAGTACTTC. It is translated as CASSGGSITYEQYF.

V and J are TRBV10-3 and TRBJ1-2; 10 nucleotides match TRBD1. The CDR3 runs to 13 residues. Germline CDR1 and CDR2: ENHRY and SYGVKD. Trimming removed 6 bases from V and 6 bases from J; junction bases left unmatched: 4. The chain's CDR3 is CAIRSTGGHGYTF. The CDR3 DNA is TGTGCCATCAGATCGACAGGGGGCCATGGCTACACCTTC.

CDR3 sequence: CASSPRPDSREQPQHF. In nucleotides, the CDR3 is TGTGCCAGCAGCCCGCGTCCCGATAGTCGGGAACAGCCCCAGCATTTT. The chain couples TRBV7-2 to TRBJ1-5, with unresolved D. This CDR3 is built from 16 residues. Per germline, CDR1 SGHTA and CDR2 FQGNSA. V lost 5 bases to trimming and J lost 7 bases, with 21 bases between them.

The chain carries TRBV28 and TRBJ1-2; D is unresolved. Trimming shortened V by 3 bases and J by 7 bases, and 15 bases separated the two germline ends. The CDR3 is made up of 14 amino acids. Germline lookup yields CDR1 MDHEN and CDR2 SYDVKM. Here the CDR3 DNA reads TGTGCCAGCAGTTTGCATGGCCGGGGAAGTGGCTACACCTTC. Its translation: CASSLHGRGSGYTF.

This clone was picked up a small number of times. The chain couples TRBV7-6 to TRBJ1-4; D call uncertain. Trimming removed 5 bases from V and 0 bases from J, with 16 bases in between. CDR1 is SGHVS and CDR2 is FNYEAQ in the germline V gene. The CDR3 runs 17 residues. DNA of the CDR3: TGTGCCAGCAGCCTGGTGGAGGTTGGGCCAACTAATGAAAAACTGTTTTTT. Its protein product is CASSLVEVGPTNEKLFF. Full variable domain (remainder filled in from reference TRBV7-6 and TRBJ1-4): GAGVSQSPRYKVTKRGQDVALRCDPISGHVSLYWYRQALGQGPEFLTYFNYEAQQDKSGLPNDRFSAERPEGSISTLTIQRTEQRDSAMYRCASSLVEVGPTNEKLFFGSGTQLSVL.